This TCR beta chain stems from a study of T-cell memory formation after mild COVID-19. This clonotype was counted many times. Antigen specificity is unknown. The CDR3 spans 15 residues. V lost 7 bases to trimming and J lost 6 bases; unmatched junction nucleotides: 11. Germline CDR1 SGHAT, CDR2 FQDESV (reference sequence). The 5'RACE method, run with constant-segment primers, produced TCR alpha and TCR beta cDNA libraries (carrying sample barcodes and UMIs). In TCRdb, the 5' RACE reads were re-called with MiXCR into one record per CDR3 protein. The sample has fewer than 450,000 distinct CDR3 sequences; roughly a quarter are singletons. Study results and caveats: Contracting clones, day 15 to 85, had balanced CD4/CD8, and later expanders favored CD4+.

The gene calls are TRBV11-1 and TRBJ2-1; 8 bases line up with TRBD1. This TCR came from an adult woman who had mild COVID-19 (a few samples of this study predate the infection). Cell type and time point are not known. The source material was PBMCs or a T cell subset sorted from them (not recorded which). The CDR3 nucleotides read TGTGCCAGCAATCGGGACAGGTCACATTCCAATGAGCAGTTCTTC. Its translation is CASNRDRSHSNEQFF.